The 21 T cell receptor beta chains in this list originate from one sample, sequenced in a study of T cell repertoires in cytomegalovirus infection. These receptors' targets are unknown. TCRdb re-analysed the reads in MiXCR, keeping a single row per CDR3 protein. In the table there are roughly 800,000 distinct CDR3 sequences, under 35% of which are singletons. Sequencing used cultured CD8+ T cells from PBMCs, obtained from culture after CMV antigen stimulation. The source of these receptors is a human donor in good health (CMV status not recorded). Some clones in this sample may be carry-over from other donors' samples.

This sequence joins TRBV9 and TRBJ2-1; D gene uncertain. This CDR3 is built from 14 residues. Germline CDR1 reads SGDLS; CDR2 reads YYNGEE. V was trimmed by 0 bases and J by 10 bases, leaving 14 bases between them. CDR3 amino acids: CASSVGPVRPEQFF. The CDR3 DNA reads as TGTGCCAGCAGCGTAGGCCCAGTCAGGCCGGAGCAGTTCTTC.

V gene TRBV6-6 combines with J gene TRBJ1-1, with 7 bases identical to TRBD1. With 10 bases clipped from V and 6 bases from J, the junction kept 8 bases outside the gene matches. The CDR3 loop spans 12 amino acids. Germline-derived CDR1 and CDR2 are MNHNY and SVGAGI (reference sequence). CDR3 in amino acids: CATLQGHAEAFF. CDR3 in DNA: TGTGCCACTTTACAGGGGCACGCTGAAGCTTTCTTT.

This clonotype was seen at least ten times. The rearrangement uses TRBV7-2 and TRBJ2-5; D gene ambiguous. Between the trimmed V and J ends, which lost 1 base and 2 bases, there was a span of 11 bases. The germline V gene encodes CDR1 SGHTA and CDR2 FQGNSA. The CDR3 is made up of 15 amino acids. The CDR3 loop reads CASSLVSGFQETQYF. The CDR3 DNA follows: TGTGCCAGCAGCTTAGTCTCAGGATTTCAAGAGACCCAGTACTTC.

This clonotype was seen ten or more times. The chain combines TRBV12-3 or TRBV12-4 with TRBJ1-1; 11 bases map to TRBD1. The CDR3 sequence is 16 residues long. Trimming took 7 bases from V and 4 from J; bases not matched to a gene: 11. The CDR3 region is CASTFRTGGAGTEAFF. In DNA, the CDR3 is TGTGCCAGCACTTTTCGGACAGGGGGCGCTGGCACTGAAGCTTTCTTT.

This clonotype has more than one count but fewer than ten. This rearrangement joins TRBV10-3 to TRBJ1-2; D not certain. The germline V gene encodes CDR1 ENHRY and CDR2 SYGVKD. Trimming shortened V by 10 bases and J by 6 bases, and 15 bases separated the two germline ends. The CDR3 extends over 12 amino acids. CDR3 nucleotides: TGTGCCACCTTCGCAGGTACGGATGGCTACACCTTC. It yields the protein CATFAGTDGYTF.

This clonotype has only a few counts. This sequence joins TRBV4-2 and TRBJ1-5, with D possibly TRBD1 on 5 matching bases. The CDR3 loop spans 16 amino acids. CDR1 is LGHNA, CDR2 YNFKEQ, per germline. V lost 0 bases and J 1 base, leaving 10 bases between the germline ends. CDR3 in amino acids: CASSQEARGSNQPQHF. Written as DNA, the CDR3 is TGTGCCAGCAGCCAAGAAGCGAGGGGAAGCAATCAGCCCCAGCATTTT.

The sample holds a few counts of this clonotype. V gene TRBV5-6 combines with J gene TRBJ1-2; TRBD1 might be the D (6 bases). The germline V gene has CDR1 SGHDT and CDR2 YYEEEE. Trimming shortened V by 0 bases and J by 3 bases, and 12 bases separated the two germline ends. This CDR3 has 15 residues. The DNA of the CDR3 is TGTGCCAGCAGCTTGGAGCCAGGGGAGGACTATGGCTACACCTTC. Its protein product is CASSLEPGEDYGYTF.

This chain links TRBV18 with TRBJ1-5; D gene ambiguous. The V and J ends lost 0 bases and 11 bases respectively, with 20 bases between them. The germline V gene encodes CDR1 KGHSH and CDR2 LQKENI. CDR3 size: 16 residues. This chain's CDR3 is CASSPPEGPPLGAQHF. In DNA form, the CDR3 reads TGTGCCAGCTCACCACCGGAGGGCCCTCCCTTAGGAGCCCAGCATTTT.

The V gene is TRBV15, the J gene TRBJ1-1; 7 bases align to TRBD1. The V gene's germline CDR1 is LNHNV and CDR2 YYDKDF (reference sequence). This CDR3 has 14 amino acids. Trimming removed 3 bases from V and 6 bases from J; junction bases left unmatched: 7. CDR3: CATSRPPGQSEAFF. The CDR3 DNA sequence: TGTGCCACCAGCAGGCCTCCGGGACAGTCTGAAGCTTTCTTT.

The CDR3 DNA reads TGTGCCAGCAGGCCGTTCTCCATGAACACTGAAGCTTTCTTT. It specifies CASRPFSMNTEAFF. The V gene is TRBV12-3 or TRBV12-4, the J gene TRBJ1-1; D is uncertain. The V end was cut by 6 bases, the J end by 0 bases, with 11 bases between. The CDR3 is made up of 14 amino acids.

Notes on this clonotype: Mismatch with germline at one junction end may stem from a read error. J is TRBJ2-1 and V is TRBV20-1; 9 nucleotides match TRBD1. Germline CDR1 and CDR2: DFQATT and SNEGSKA (reference sequence). This CDR3 is built from 14 residues. CDR3 residues: CSARGQGTLNEQFF. In nucleotides, the CDR3 is TGCAGTGCGAGAGGACAGGGGACGCTAAATGAGCAGTTCTTC.

This chain connects TRBV6-5 to TRBJ2-5, with a possible D match to TRBD1 (6 bases). CDR1 is MNHEY and CDR2 is SVGAGI in the germline V gene. The CDR3 contains 14 residues. V was shortened by 6 bases and J by 1 base, with 12 bases between the two germline ends. CDR3 region: CASSGTSPQETQYF. CDR3 nucleotides: TGTGCCAGCAGCGGGACATCCCCCCAAGAGACCCAGTACTTC.

The rearrangement links TRBV10-3 to TRBJ1-3, with D unresolved. V was clipped by 4 bases and J by 0 bases, with 16 bases between them. Germline V gene lookup returns CDR1 ENHRY and CDR2 SYGVKD. The CDR3 is 17 residues long. CDR3 coding DNA: TGTGCCATCAGTGTTTGGCCGGGGAATAGCTCTGGAAACACCATATATTTT. It codes for CAISVWPGNSSGNTIYF.

This clonotype was seen more than once but under ten times. The V call is TRBV10-3, the J call TRBJ2-1; 12 bases map to TRBD2. V lost 4 bases to trimming and J lost 8 bases; unmatched junction nucleotides: 18. The CDR3 sequence is 19 residues long. Germline CDR1 reads ENHRY; CDR2 reads SYGVKD. The CDR3 bases are TGTGCCATCAGTGTAACCGGGACTAGCGGGTACCCCGGGATCTATGAGCAGTTCTTC. This sequence encodes CAISVTGTSGYPGIYEQFF.

The chain couples TRBV4-3 to TRBJ2-1; TRBD1 is a possible D gene (5 bases). The CDR3 spans 14 residues. Germline CDR1 LGHNA, CDR2 YSLEER. Trimming pared 3 bases from V and 0 bases from J, leaving 6 bases between. CDR3 sequence reads: CASSQDNSYNEQFF. CDR3 in DNA: TGCGCCAGCAGCCAGGACAACTCCTACAATGAGCAGTTCTTC.

Points on this clonotype: An end of the junction differs from the germline gene, which may be a read error. The chain is built from TRBV4-1 and TRBJ2-2, with D hard to call. The germline V gene encodes CDR1 MGHRA and CDR2 YSYEKL. The CDR3 consists of 18 residues. CDR3 in amino acids: CASSQGFVVEANTGELFF. The CDR3 DNA is TGTGCCAGCAGCCAAGGGTTTGTGGTCGAAGCGAACACCGGGGAGCTGTTTTTT.

The table lists this clonotype with a few counts. CDR3 nucleotide sequence: TGTGCCAGCAGTTTAGGGCGGCCCGGGGTCTATGGCTACACCTTC. Residues: CASSLGRPGVYGYTF. The chain employs TRBV12-3 or TRBV12-4 and TRBJ1-2; no reliable D call. V dropped 1 base and J dropped 4 bases, with 13 bases sitting between them. The CDR3 sequence is 15 residues long.

The chain carries TRBV7-6 and TRBJ2-1; D is perhaps TRBD1 or TRBD2 (5 bases each). Germline-derived CDR1 and CDR2 are SGHVS and FNYEAQ. The CDR3 runs 17 residues. Trimming took off 1 base at V and 0 bases at J, with 13 bases between the two ends. The CDR3 is CASSLEGRFSSYNEQFF. CDR3 bases: TGTGCCAGCAGCTTAGAGGGACGGTTTAGCTCCTACAATGAGCAGTTCTTC.

This chain joins TRBV15 and TRBJ1-2; D gene uncertain. CDR1 is LNHNV, CDR2 YYDKDF, per germline (reference sequence). The CDR3 has 13 residues. The V end was cut by 10 bases, the J end by 1 base, with 13 bases between. CDR3 amino acids: CANPRKINYGYTF. The CDR3 DNA reads as TGTGCCAACCCACGGAAGATTAACTATGGCTACACCTTC.

This clonotype was seen a few times. The genes are TRBV7-4 and TRBJ2-1; 8 bases match TRBD2. V lost 5 bases, J lost 7 bases, and 22 bases stayed unmatched. The V gene's germline CDR1 is SGHVT and CDR2 SQSDAQ. The CDR3 loop spans 19 amino acids. CDR3 residues: CASSPINLRLSGMGNEQFF. The CDR3 DNA is TGTGCCAGCAGCCCCATCAACCTTAGGCTTAGCGGGATGGGAAATGAGCAGTTCTTC.

V usage is TRBV7-6 and J usage is TRBJ1-2, with D possibly being TRBD1 (6 bases). CDR1 and CDR2 from the germline V gene are SGHVS and FNYEAQ. Trimming removed 7 bases at V and 8 bases at J, with 20 bases between. There are 14 residues in the CDR3. CDR3 sequence reads: CASTLQGRALGYTF. Here the CDR3 DNA reads TGTGCCAGCACCCTCCAGGGGCGAGCTTTGGGCTACACCTTC. Full variable domain (missing parts from reference TRBV7-6 and TRBJ1-2): GAGVSQSPRYKVTKRGQDVALRCDPISGHVSLYWYRQALGQGPEFLTYFNYEAQQDKSGLPNDRFSAERPEGSISTLTIQRTEQRDSAMYRCASTLQGRALGYTFGSGTRLTVV.